The 16 T cell receptor beta chains reported below all come from one sample, sequenced in a study of T cell repertoires in cytomegalovirus infection (dated by TCRdb to the late 2010s). Sequencing relied on an Illumina HiSeq 1500. Using fastp trimming at Q25 and MiXCR clonotype assembly, TCRdb reanalyzed the public sequencing data and kept in-frame beta chains. Under each unique CDR3 protein, matching rows form one entry showing the most common genes and DNA. For this sample the table gives nearly 550,000 distinct CDR3 sequences, of which 16% were detected only once. About 24% of the sample comes from the top ten. Material: CD8+ T cells from PBMCs. The receptor set was obtained from a human donor in good health (CMV status not recorded). Some clones in this sample may be carry-over from other donors' samples.

This clonotype showed up just a few times. Given a much more abundant clone one base away, this may be a read error. The chain recombines TRBV12-3 or TRBV12-4 with TRBJ2-1; D not certain. The CDR3 has 15 amino acids. V was pared by 5 bases and J by 4 bases, with 15 bases between. CDR3 coding DNA: TGTGCCAGCAGTCGCTCCTCCGGGCAATACAATGAGCAGTTCTTC. It specifies CASSRSSGQYNEQFF.

In its sample, this clonotype was seen once. This chain uses TRBV3-1 with TRBJ2-1; the D is unclear. Germline CDR1 and CDR2: LGHDT and YNNKEL (reference sequence). V gave up 1 base and J gave up 9 bases, with 10 bases separating them. The CDR3 has 13 amino acids. DNA for the CDR3: TGTGCCAGCAGCCAAGTAGGCGAAGGTGAGCAGTTCTTC. It translates to CASSQVGEGEQFF.

The chain has TRBV29-1 and TRBJ2-2, with D maybe TRBD2 (5 bases). The CDR3 length is 15 residues. V lost 4 bases and J 1 base, leaving 13 bases between the germline ends. Germline values: CDR1 SQVTM, CDR2 ANQGSEA. This CDR3 reads CSVVGRGLNTGELFF. The CDR3 bases are TGCAGCGTTGTGGGGAGAGGGCTGAACACCGGGGAGCTGTTTTTT.

The chain uses TRBV3-1 and TRBJ2-7, with D perhaps TRBD1 (5 bases). This CDR3 contains 12 residues. Trimming took off 5 bases at V and 6 bases at J, with 11 bases between the two ends. Germline CDR1 reads LGHDT; CDR2 reads YNNKEL (reference sequence). CDR3 nucleotides: TGTGCCAGCAGCGCCACAGGCCCCGAGCAGTACTTC. Encoded protein: CASSATGPEQYF.

This clonotype appeared many times. The rearrangement uses TRBV5-1 and TRBJ1-1; 8 bases map to TRBD1. V trimming: 4 bases; J trimming: 5 bases; junction bases outside the gene matches: 10. Germline V CDR1 and CDR2: SGHRS, YFSETQ. The CDR3 extends over 15 amino acids. The CDR3 DNA reads TGCGCCAGCAGCGGTGGACAGGGAAAATGGACTGAAGCTTTCTTT. This encodes CASSGGQGKWTEAFF.

The chain recombines TRBV4-1 with TRBJ1-3, with D possibly TRBD1 on 6 matching bases. Germline V lookup: CDR1 MGHRA, CDR2 YSYEKL. V lost 1 base to trimming and J lost 0 bases, with 19 bases between them. This CDR3 region has 19 residues. CDR3 loop: CASSQGQDRFLYSGNTIYF. CDR3 in DNA: TGCGCCAGCAGCCAAGGACAGGATCGATTTCTTTACTCTGGAAACACCATATATTTT.

A note on this clonotype: It may be a read error: a sequence one base away is much more abundant. V and J are TRBV4-1 and TRBJ2-1; no clear D. The CDR3 is 13 residues long. Germline CDR1 reads MGHRA; CDR2 reads YSYEKL. The CDR3 DNA reads TGCGCCAGCAGCCAAGGAACGGCCAATAAGCAGTTCTTC. As protein: CASSQGTANKQFF.

This clonotype showed up many times. The V and J genes are TRBV7-9 and TRBJ1-1; the D gene is possibly TRBD1 (5 bases). The V end lost 3 bases, the J end lost 0 bases, and 11 bases lay between the germline ends. This CDR3 spans 15 amino acids. Germline V gene data show CDR1 as SEHNR and CDR2 as FQNEAQ (reference sequence). The CDR3 region is CASSFGRGVNTEAFF. CDR3 nucleotide sequence: TGTGCCAGCAGCTTTGGTCGGGGGGTGAACACTGAAGCTTTCTTT.

The chain carries TRBV30 and TRBJ1-6; D is unresolved. Germline loops: CDR1 GTSNPN, CDR2 SVGIG (reference sequence). V was cut by 0 bases and J by 12 bases, with 15 bases left in between. CDR3 length equals 14 residues. CDR3 protein: CAWSVHQGWEPLHF. CDR3 nucleotide sequence: TGTGCCTGGAGTGTACATCAAGGGTGGGAACCCCTCCACTTT.

There are many counts of this clonotype. This chain connects TRBV2 to TRBJ2-5; D may be TRBD1 (5 bases). The CDR3 length is 13 residues. V dropped 2 bases and J dropped 2 bases, with 6 bases sitting between them. Germline-derived CDR1 and CDR2 are SNHLY and FYNNEI. The CDR3 nucleotides read TGTGCCAGCAGTGAACAGGGTCAAGAGACCCAGTACTTC. The encoded protein is CASSEQGQETQYF.

The rearrangement links TRBV18 to TRBJ1-1, with TRBD1 as a possible D gene (6 bases). Trimming shortened V by 4 bases and J by 1 base, and 22 bases separated the two germline ends. The CDR3 totals 18 residues. Germline-derived CDR1 and CDR2 are KGHSH and LQKENI. The CDR3 DNA sequence: TGTGCCAGCTCACTCACAACAGGGCAGGGGCGGAGGAACACTGAAGCTTTCTTT. Translation gives CASSLTTGQGRRNTEAFF.

The chain combines TRBV15 with TRBJ1-3; D might be TRBD1 (5 bases). In germline, CDR1 is LNHNV, CDR2 YYDKDF (reference sequence). The CDR3 covers 15 residues. V was cut by 0 bases and J by 7 bases, with 13 bases left in between. DNA of the CDR3: TGTGCCACCAGCAGAGACCAGGGAGTTGCTAACACCATATATTTT. Translation: CATSRDQGVANTIYF.

This clonotype was observed a few times. The chain employs TRBV5-4 and TRBJ1-5; TRBD1 is a possible D gene (6 bases). The CDR3 is made up of 15 amino acids. Germline loops: CDR1 SGHNT, CDR2 YYREEE (reference sequence). The V end lost 0 bases, the J end lost 4 bases, and 11 bases lay between the germline ends. The CDR3: CASSLGRGFNQPQHF. DNA of the CDR3: TGTGCCAGCAGCTTGGGCAGGGGCTTTAATCAGCCCCAGCATTTT.

The rearrangement links TRBV30 to TRBJ1-1; D remains ambiguous. The CDR3 totals 13 residues. The germline V gene has CDR1 GTSNPN and CDR2 SVGIG (reference sequence). Trimming took off 6 bases at V and 0 bases at J, with 11 bases between the two ends. In DNA form, the CDR3 reads TGTGCCTGCTCCCGGCGATTGAACACTGAAGCTTTCTTT. This encodes CACSRRLNTEAFF.

This chain joins TRBV29-1 and TRBJ2-7, with 9 bases identical to TRBD2. This CDR3 has 16 residues. Trimming cost V 6 bases and J 0 bases; bases outside gene matches: 12. The germline V gene encodes CDR1 SQVTM and CDR2 ANQGSEA. The CDR3 is CSVVPPISGSSYEQYF. In DNA form, the CDR3 reads TGCAGCGTCGTACCCCCGATTAGCGGGAGCTCCTACGAGCAGTACTTC.

The chain links TRBV19 to TRBJ1-6, with 7 bases identical to TRBD1. Germline assignment: CDR1 LNHDA and CDR2 SQIVND (reference sequence). After removal of 2 bases from V and 7 bases from J, the junction contained 5 bases not matched to a gene. The CDR3 has 15 residues. The CDR3 loop is CASSIIRDRNSPLHF. CDR3 DNA sequence: TGTGCCAGTAGTATAATTCGGGACAGAAATTCACCCCTCCACTTT.